The 18 T cell receptor beta chains below all came from one sample that was sequenced in a study of tumor-infiltrating lymphocytes in primary liver carcinoma. DNA and RNA were both co-extracted from about 19-30 mg of bulk tissue that had not been sorted. From 400 to 500 ng total RNA, TCR beta cDNA was generated with a primer in the constant region. It was through three nested multiplex PCR rounds of slightly modified ARM-PCR that TCR beta libraries arose. For approximately 11 cycles apiece, the opening two PCR rounds ran with TRBV1-TRBV30 forward primers and a C-beta reverse primer. TCRdb analysed the multiplex PCR reads with MiXCR anew, one entry per CDR3 protein. The data contain 40,000 to 60,000 distinct CDR3 sequences, roughly 70% of them singletons. Sample: liver tumor tissue from sampling region 5. This sample's subset: tumor region T5, tumor centre. These receptors were collected from a man aged 40-49 years with primary liver carcinoma and hepatitis B virus infection.

In regard to this clonotype: It may be a read error: a sequence one base away is much more abundant. J is TRBJ1-2 and V is TRBV30; possibly TRBD1 for D (5 bases). Germline V gives CDR1 GTSNPN, CDR2 SVGIG (reference sequence). The CDR3 runs 16 residues. CDR3 DNA: TGTGCCTGGAGTGTACGAGGGACCGGCGGATTCTATGACTACACCTTC. Translation gives CAWSVRGTGGFYDYTF.

Judged by abundance, this clonotype is medium-sized. The gene calls are TRBV11-1 and TRBJ2-7; no clear D. The V and J ends lost 1 base and 1 base respectively, with 11 bases between them. CDR1 and CDR2 (germline): SGHAT, FQDESV (reference sequence). This CDR3 comprises 15 residues. CDR3 sequence: CASSLEATVSYEQYF. Written as DNA, the CDR3 is TGTGCCAGCAGCTTAGAGGCGACCGTGTCCTACGAGCAGTACTTC. The full variable domain, in which reference TRBV11-1 and TRBJ2-7 provide the parts outside the CDR3, is EAEVAQSPRYKITEKSQAVAFWCDPISGHATLYWYRQILGQGPELLVQFQDESVVDDSQLPKDRFSAERLKGVDSTLKIQPAELGDSAMYLCASSLEATVSYEQYFGPGTRLTVT.

About this clonotype itself: An end of the junction does not agree with germline; a read error may underlie this. CDR3: CASSEYGMPRPLHF. DNA of the CDR3: TGTGCCAGCAGTGAATATGGCATGCCTCGGCCCCTGCATTTT. This chain uses TRBV6-1 with TRBJ1-5; D not certain. Germline-derived CDR1 and CDR2 are MNHNS and SASEGT. This CDR3 has 14 residues.

CDR3 in amino acids: CASSGNLAVINEQFF. CDR3 nucleotides: TGTGCCAGCAGTGGGAATTTAGCGGTCATCAATGAGCAGTTCTTC. The genes are TRBV2 and TRBJ2-1; a weak D match, TRBD2 (6 bases). This CDR3 comprises 15 residues. Germline lookup yields CDR1 SNHLY and CDR2 FYNNEI. V lost 4 bases and J 6 bases, leaving 16 bases between the germline ends.

Remarks on this clonotype: A much larger clone is a single base away; this may be a read error. V usage is TRBV25-1 and J usage is TRBJ2-3, with 14 nucleotides matching TRBD2. The V segment lost 10 bases and the J segment 3 bases; nucleotides outside the gene matches: 6. Germline CDR1 and CDR2: MGHDK and SYGVNS. The CDR3 is 15 amino acids. This CDR3 is CAISGTSGGTDTQYF. Here the CDR3 DNA reads TGTGCCATCTCCGGGACTAGCGGGGGAACAGATACGCAGTATTTT.

As regards this clonotype: Relative to the germline gene, one junction end is altered; a read error may explain this. The CDR3 coding sequence is TGTGCCAGCAGCATCGGGCTTGGGGGCCCCTGGGATGAGTTGTTATTC. Protein product: CASSIGLGGPWDELLF. The chain recombines TRBV4-2 with TRBJ2-1; TRBD1 is a possible D gene (6 bases). The CDR3 runs to 16 residues. The V gene's germline CDR1 is LGHNA and CDR2 YNFKEQ.

Concerning this clonotype: Germline and junction disagree at one end, which may indicate a read error. J is TRBJ2-3 and V is TRBV6-5, with D unresolved. The V gene's germline CDR1 is MNHEY and CDR2 SVGAGI. There are 14 residues in the CDR3. Written as DNA, the CDR3 is TGTGCCAGCAGTCACCAAGCTCCCACAGATACACAGTATTTT. It is translated as CASSHQAPTDTQYF.

Regarding this clonotype: One end of the junction does not line up with germline, which may come from a read error. This chain links TRBV11-2 with TRBJ2-6; D perhaps matches TRBD1 (5 bases). The germline V gene encodes CDR1 SGHAT and CDR2 FQNNGV. This CDR3 has 18 amino acids. Here the CDR3 reads CASSLGPGHSTGTNVLTF. As DNA, the CDR3 is TGCGCCAGCAGCTTAGGGCCAGGGCACAGCACTGGGACCAACGTCCTGACTTTC.

In this sample, this clonotype turned up many times. The J gene is TRBJ1-5, the V gene TRBV10-3; D is ambiguous. Trimming cost V 3 bases and J 6 bases, with 6 bases left between them. The CDR3 is 12 amino acids. Germline CDR1 and CDR2: ENHRY and SYGVKD. The CDR3 DNA is TGTGCCATCAGTGAAGGCAGTCAGCCCCAGCATTTT. Translation gives CAISEGSQPQHF.

About this clonotype: At one end, the junction sequence differs from germline, possibly due to a read error. This rearrangement joins TRBV28 to TRBJ2-7; possible D gene TRBD2, 5 bases. CDR3 length: 15 residues. Per the germline V gene, CDR1 is MDHEN and CDR2 is SYDVKM. CDR3 DNA: TGTGCCAGCAGTTTAGAGGGTTCGGGATCCTACGAGCAGTGCTTC. Translated: CASSLEGSGSYEQCF.

The chain couples TRBV29-1 to TRBJ2-7, with a possible D match to TRBD1 (5 bases). The germline V gene encodes CDR1 SQVTM and CDR2 ANQGSEA. Trimming cost V 8 bases and J 1 base, with 18 bases left between them. The CDR3 totals 14 residues. DNA of the CDR3: TGCAGCATCCGAGCTCAGGACACTTCCTACGAGCAGTACTTC. It is translated as CSIRAQDTSYEQYF.

For this clonotype: Its ends do not fully match the called genes, so a read error is possible. The chain combines TRBV6-1 with TRBJ1-4, with 9 bases that match TRBD1. CDR3 length equals 16 residues. Germline V gene data show CDR1 as MNHNS and CDR2 as SASEGT. CDR3 in DNA: TGTGCCAGCTGTGACGGACAGGGGCGGAAGGATGAAAAACTGTTTTTT. Its translation is CASCDGQGRKDEKLFF.

The chain couples TRBV28 to TRBJ2-7, with 10 bases fitting TRBD1. The CDR3 is 14 residues long. J gave up 0 bases and V 7 bases, and 3 bases lay outside the gene matches. Germline CDR1 reads MDHEN; CDR2 reads SYDVKM. Written as DNA, the CDR3 is TGTGCCAGCATCCGGACAGGGGGCTCCTACGAGCAGTACTTC. It codes for CASIRTGGSYEQYF.

This clonotype was seen a few times. The chain has TRBV7-3 and TRBJ1-3, with a possible D match to TRBD1 (5 bases). The CDR3 sequence is 14 residues long. V dropped 3 bases and J dropped 0 bases, with 6 bases sitting between them. The germline gives CDR1 SGHTA, CDR2 FQGTGA. CDR3 bases: TGTGCCAGCAGCTTCCAGGGCTCTGGAAACACCATATATTTT. Amino acids: CASSFQGSGNTIYF.

A note on this clonotype: The junction departs from germline at one end; a sequencing error may be responsible. The chain uses TRBV4-1 and TRBJ1-2, with D tentatively TRBD1 (5 bases). The germline gives CDR1 MGHRA, CDR2 YSYEKL. The CDR3 is 13 amino acids. The CDR3 region is CASSETANYVYTF. CDR3 bases: TGTGCCAGCAGCGAGACAGCTAACTACGTCTACACCTTC.

Concerning this clonotype: Mismatch with germline at one junction end may stem from a read error. The rearrangement joins TRBV2 to TRBJ2-7, with D possibly TRBD1 on 6 matching bases. The CDR3 is made up of 14 amino acids. CDR1 is SNHLY and CDR2 is FYNNEI in the germline V gene. The CDR3 coding sequence is TGTGCCAGCGGTGAACCCAGGGGTGGGTACGAGCAGTACTTC. Amino acid sequence: CASGEPRGGYEQYF.

A remark on this clonotype: This sequence may be a read error, since a much larger clone differs from it by one base. The gene calls are TRBV7-9 and TRBJ1-1; D unclear. Trimming removed 2 bases from V and 8 bases from J, with 9 bases in between. The CDR3 spans 12 residues. Germline values: CDR1 SEHNR, CDR2 FQNEAQ (reference sequence). The CDR3 is CASSLPAKEAFF. The CDR3 DNA reads as TGTGCCAGCAGCTTACCCGCAAAAGAAGCTTTCTTT.

The chain combines TRBV11-2 with TRBJ2-1; D unresolved. Germline V gives CDR1 SGHAT, CDR2 FQNNGV. The CDR3 sequence is 13 residues long. V was cut by 6 bases and J by 8 bases, with 14 bases left in between. For the CDR3, the DNA is TGTGCCAGCAGGCCCCTCCGCAGCGATGAGCAGTTCTTC. As protein: CASRPLRSDEQFF.